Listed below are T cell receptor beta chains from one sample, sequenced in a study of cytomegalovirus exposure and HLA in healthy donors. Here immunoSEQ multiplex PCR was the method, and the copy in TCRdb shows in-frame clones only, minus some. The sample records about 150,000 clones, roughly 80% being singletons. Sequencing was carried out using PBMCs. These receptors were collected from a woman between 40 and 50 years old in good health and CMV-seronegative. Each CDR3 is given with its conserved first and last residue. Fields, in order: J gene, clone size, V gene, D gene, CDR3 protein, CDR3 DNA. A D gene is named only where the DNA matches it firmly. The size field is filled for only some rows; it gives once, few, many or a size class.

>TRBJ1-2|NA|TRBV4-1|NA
CASSQEVNLRGDYGYTF
TGCGCCAGCAGCCAAGAAGTGAACCTCAGGGGCGACTATGGCTACACCTTC
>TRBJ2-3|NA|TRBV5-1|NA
CASSLRRGSSTDTQYF
TGCGCCAGCAGCTTGAGAAGAGGGTCGAGCACAGATACGCAGTATTTT
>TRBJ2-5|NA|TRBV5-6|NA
CASRLGPFWQGQETQYF
TGTGCCAGCAGGTTGGGACCGTTCTGGCAGGGCCAAGAGACCCAGTACTTC
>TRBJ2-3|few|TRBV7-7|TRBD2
CASSLVAAGVDTQYF
TGTGCTAGCAGCTTAGTAGCAGCGGGAGTAGATACGCAGTATTTT
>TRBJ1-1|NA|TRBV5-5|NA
CASTLYGRNTEAFF
TGTGCCAGCACCCTTTATGGCAGGAACACTGAAGCTTTCTTT
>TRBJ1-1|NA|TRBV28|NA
CASSLVGGEGMNTEAFF
TGTGCCAGCAGTCTGGTCGGAGGGGAAGGGATGAACACTGAAGCTTTCTTT
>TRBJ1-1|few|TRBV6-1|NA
CASSESGKNTEAFF
TGTGCCAGCAGTGAATCAGGGAAGAACACTGAAGCTTTCTTT
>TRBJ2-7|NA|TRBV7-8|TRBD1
CASSFIDRGEQYF
TGTGCCAGCAGCTTTATTGACAGGGGCGAGCAGTACTTC
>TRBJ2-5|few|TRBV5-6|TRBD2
CASSTPGLAQETQYF
TGTGCCAGCAGCACTCCGGGACTAGCGCAAGAGACCCAGTACTTC
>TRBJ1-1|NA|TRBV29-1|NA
CSVERGGNTEAFF
TGCAGCGTTGAGCGAGGAGGAAACACTGAAGCTTTCTTT
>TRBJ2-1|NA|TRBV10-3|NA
CATSVPTSSEQFF
TGTGCCACATCAGTACCGACAAGTAGTGAGCAGTTCTTC
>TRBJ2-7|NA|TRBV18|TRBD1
CASSPGDRDGEQYF
TGTGCCAGCTCACCAGGGGACAGGGACGGCGAGCAGTACTTC
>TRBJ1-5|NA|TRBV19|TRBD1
CASSDHGQGIQPQHF
TGTGCCAGTAGTGACCATGGACAGGGGATTCAGCCCCAGCATTTT
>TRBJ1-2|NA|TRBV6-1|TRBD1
CASSEAPGGRANYGYTF
TGTGCCAGCAGTGAAGCCCCAGGGGGCCGAGCTAACTATGGCTACACCTTC
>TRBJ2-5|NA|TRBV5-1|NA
CASSRSGQETQYF
TGCGCCAGCAGCCGCTCCGGGCAAGAGACCCAGTACTTC
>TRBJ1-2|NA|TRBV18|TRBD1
CASSPLQKGTGSPYGYTF
TGTGCCAGCTCACCATTACAAAAAGGGACAGGGTCTCCCTATGGCTACACCTTC
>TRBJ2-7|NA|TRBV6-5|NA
CASSYTSYEQYF
TGTGCCAGCAGTTATACAAGTTACGAGCAGTACTTC
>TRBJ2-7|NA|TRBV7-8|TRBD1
CASSVGTGNYEQYF
TGTGCCAGCAGCGTCGGGACAGGGAATTACGAGCAGTACTTC
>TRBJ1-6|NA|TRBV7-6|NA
CASSLRGDDSPLHF
TGTGCCAGCAGCTTACGAGGCGACGATTCACCCCTCCACTTT
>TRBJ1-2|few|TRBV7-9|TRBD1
CASSLALEGARGYTF
TGTGCCAGCAGCTTAGCGCTCGAGGGGGCGCGAGGCTACACCTTC
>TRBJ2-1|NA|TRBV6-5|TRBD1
CASSYSPGGENEQFF
TGTGCCAGCAGTTACTCGCCAGGGGGAGAAAATGAGCAGTTCTTC
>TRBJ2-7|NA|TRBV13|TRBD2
CASSPPGRDEQYF
TGTGCCAGCAGCCCCCCCGGGAGGGACGAGCAGTACTTC
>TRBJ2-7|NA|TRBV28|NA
CASSGSVEVEQYF
TGTGCCAGCAGTGGTTCAGTCGAGGTCGAGCAGTACTTC
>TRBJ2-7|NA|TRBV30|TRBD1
CAWSHHRGYEQYF
TGTGCCTGGAGTCACCACAGGGGGTACGAGCAGTACTTC
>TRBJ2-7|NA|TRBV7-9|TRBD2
CASSLVAGRLAGDYEQYF
TGTGCCAGCAGCTTAGTAGCTGGTCGACTAGCGGGGGACTACGAGCAGTACTTC
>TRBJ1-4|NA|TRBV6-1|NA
CASSAEAPEKLFF
TGTGCCAGCAGTGCCGAAGCTCCTGAAAAACTGTTTTTT
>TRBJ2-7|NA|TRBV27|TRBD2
CASNGTTTLFSYEQYF
TGTGCCAGCAATGGGACTACCACCCTATTTTCCTACGAGCAGTACTTC
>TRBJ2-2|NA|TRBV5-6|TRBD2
CASSSYLSGRGTGELFF
TGTGCCAGCAGCTCCTATCTAAGCGGGAGGGGAACCGGGGAGCTGTTTTTT
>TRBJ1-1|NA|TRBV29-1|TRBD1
CSAGQGDTEAFF
TGCAGCGCCGGACAGGGGGACACTGAAGCTTTCTTT
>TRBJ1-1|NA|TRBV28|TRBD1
CATTLGGTDEAFF
TGTGCCACCACCTTAGGGGGGACAGATGAAGCTTTCTTT
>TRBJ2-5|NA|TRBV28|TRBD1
CASSFRQGGEETQYF
TGTGCCAGCAGTTTTCGACAGGGGGGCGAAGAGACCCAGTACTTC
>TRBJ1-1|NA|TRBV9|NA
CASSVGAGALNTEAFF
TGTGCCAGCAGCGTAGGGGCAGGGGCCTTGAACACTGAAGCTTTCTTT
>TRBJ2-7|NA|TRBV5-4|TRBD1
CASSRTGTYEQYF
TGTGCCAGCAGCCGGACAGGAACCTACGAGCAGTACTTC
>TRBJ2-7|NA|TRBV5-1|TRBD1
CASSLAGRFDRGYEQYF
TGCGCCAGCAGCTTGGCCGGAAGGTTTGACAGGGGCTACGAGCAGTACTTC
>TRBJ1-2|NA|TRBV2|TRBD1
CASSMTGANYGYTF
TGTGCCAGCAGTATGACAGGGGCTAACTATGGCTACACCTTC
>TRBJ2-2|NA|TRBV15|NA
CATSRDEPGEYSGELFF
TGTGCCACCAGCAGAGATGAGCCAGGGGAGTACTCCGGGGAGCTGTTTTTT
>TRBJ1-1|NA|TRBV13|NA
CASSLGSGRTSEAFF
TGTGCCAGCAGCTTAGGTTCCGGGAGGACCTCTGAAGCTTTCTTT
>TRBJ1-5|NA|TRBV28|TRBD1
CASSLGGQGGQPQHF
TGTGCCAGCAGTTTAGGCGGACAGGGAGGTCAGCCCCAGCATTTT
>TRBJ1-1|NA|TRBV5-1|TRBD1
CASSLTGQRIEAFF
TGCGCCAGCAGCTTGACGGGACAGAGAATTGAAGCTTTCTTT
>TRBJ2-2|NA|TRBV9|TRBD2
CASSARGLAGTSNTGELFF
TGTGCCAGCAGCGCCCGGGGGCTAGCGGGTACCTCGAACACCGGGGAGCTGTTTTTT
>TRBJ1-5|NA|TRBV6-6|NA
CASSPGGYSNQPQHF
TGTGCCAGCAGCCCCGGAGGTTATAGCAATCAGCCCCAGCATTTT
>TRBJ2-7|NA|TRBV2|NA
CASSEVRGGYEQYF
TGTGCCAGCAGTGAGGTGAGGGGAGGTTACGAGCAGTACTTC
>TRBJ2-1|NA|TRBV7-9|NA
CASSSEDYNEQFF
TGTGCCAGCAGCTCGGAGGACTACAATGAGCAGTTCTTC
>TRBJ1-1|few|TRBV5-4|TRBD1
CASSFAGTENTEAFF
TGTGCCAGCAGCTTTGCCGGGACAGAGAACACTGAAGCTTTCTTT
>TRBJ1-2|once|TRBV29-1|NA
CSVDRVDYGYTF
TGCAGCGTTGACAGGGTAGACTATGGCTACACCTTC
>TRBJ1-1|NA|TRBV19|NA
CASTPGGSDTEAFF
TGTGCCAGTACCCCCGGGGGGTCGGACACTGAAGCTTTCTTT
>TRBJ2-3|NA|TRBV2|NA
CASSDRRATDTQYF
TGTGCCAGCAGTGACAGGAGGGCTACAGATACGCAGTATTTT